What follows are 28 T cell receptor beta chains derived from one specimen sequenced in a study of T cells after posttransplantation cyclophosphamide. Some clones are missing from TCRdb's copy, which holds only in-frame ones; the method was immunoSEQ multiplex PCR. The repertoire consists of tens of thousands of clones, none detected only once. Input material: PBMCs. These receptors were obtained from a woman in her forties or fifties in good health and a related stem cell transplant donor.

This clone was counted at least ten times. The rearrangement links TRBV18 to TRBJ1-1, with a possible D match to TRBD1 (6 bases). CDR3 length equals 16 residues. Germline CDR1 KGHSH, CDR2 LQKENI. The ends were cut back, 3 bases at V and 1 base at J, with 15 bases in the middle. This CDR3 reads CASSPWARGGNTEAFF. The CDR3 region has the DNA TGTGCCAGCTCACCCTGGGCCAGGGGTGGGAACACTGAAGCTTTCTTT.

Many counts were recorded for this clone. The chain employs TRBV5-1 and TRBJ2-7, with TRBD2 identical over 8 bases. V shed 0 bases, J shed 2 bases, and the junction held 4 bases outside the gene matches. The CDR3 spans 15 residues. Germline V gene sequence: CDR1 SGHRS, CDR2 YFSETQ. This chain's CDR3 is CASSLDVAGPYEQYF. CDR3 sequence (DNA): TGCGCCAGCAGCTTGGATGTAGCGGGGCCCTACGAGCAGTACTTC.

Many counts were recorded for this clone. The rearrangement uses TRBV28 and TRBJ2-1; no definite D call. Trimming shortened V by 4 bases and J by 6 bases, and 19 bases separated the two germline ends. Germline-derived CDR1 and CDR2 are MDHEN and SYDVKM. The CDR3 has 16 residues. For the CDR3, the DNA is TGTGCCAGCAGTTCCCTAACTACCGAGATCCGCAATGAGCAGTTCTTC. Its translation: CASSSLTTEIRNEQFF.

This clone was counted at least ten times. The rearrangement uses TRBV12-3 or TRBV12-4 and TRBJ1-1; possibly TRBD1 for D (5 bases). The CDR3 totals 13 residues. The germline V and J ends were trimmed by 3 bases and 3 bases, with 8 bases remaining between them. CDR3 sequence: CASSFGGDTEAFF. CDR3 DNA sequence: TGTGCCAGCAGTTTCGGGGGGGACACTGAAGCTTTCTTT.

This sequence joins TRBV9 and TRBJ1-3, with unresolved D. Between the trimmed V and J ends, which lost 0 bases and 0 bases, there was a span of 7 bases. CDR1 and CDR2 from the germline V gene are SGDLS and YYNGEE. The length of the CDR3 is 15 residues. CDR3 nucleotide sequence: TGTGCCAGCAGCGTAGAACCCAGCTCTGGAAACACCATATATTTT. Its protein is CASSVEPSSGNTIYF.

This clone was counted ten times or more. This chain links TRBV19 with TRBJ2-7, with 13 bases that match TRBD2. Germline CDR1 reads LNHDA; CDR2 reads SQIVND (reference sequence). J gave up 0 bases and V 6 bases, and 5 bases lay outside the gene matches. The CDR3 has 16 residues. The chain's CDR3 is CASRPGTSGNSYEQYF. The CDR3 nucleotides are TGTGCCAGTAGGCCCGGGACTAGCGGGAACTCCTACGAGCAGTACTTC.

The J gene is TRBJ2-7, the V gene TRBV5-1; a weak D match, TRBD2 (6 bases). Looked up from germline, CDR1 is SGHRS and CDR2 is YFSETQ. This CDR3 spans 16 amino acids. V gave up 4 bases and J gave up 1 base, with 18 bases separating them. Here the CDR3 DNA reads TGCGCCAGCAGCAAAGCGGGCCTGATTCGATCCTACGAGCAGTACTTC. It translates to CASSKAGLIRSYEQYF.

This clone was recorded at least ten times. J is TRBJ2-1 and V is TRBV29-1; a weak D match, TRBD2 (6 bases). V was pared by 3 bases and J by 10 bases, with 16 bases between. The CDR3 loop spans 13 amino acids. The germline gives CDR1 SQVTM, CDR2 ANQGSEA. DNA for the CDR3: TGCAGCGTTGAGCCCGGGGGATCTCGGGAGCAGTTCTTC. This gives the protein CSVEPGGSREQFF.

The sample holds many counts of this clone. V gene TRBV10-1 combines with J gene TRBJ2-4, with D unclear. Germline V CDR1 and CDR2: WNHNN, SYGVQD (reference sequence). This CDR3 is 12 amino acids long. V lost 0 bases and J lost 9, with 6 bases in between. This chain's CDR3 is CASSESGVIQYF. For the CDR3, the DNA is TGCGCCAGCAGTGAGTCCGGTGTCATTCAGTACTTC.

This clone was counted many times. V is TRBV7-2 and J is TRBJ1-5; maybe TRBD1 (5 bases). The CDR3 extends over 16 amino acids. V shed 2 bases and J shed 4 bases, with 15 bases lying between them. CDR1 and CDR2 (germline): SGHTA, FQGNSA. The DNA for the CDR3 is TGTGCCAGCAGCTTAACGGGGGGGGGTGCTAATCAGCCCCAGCATTTT. Translating it yields CASSLTGGGANQPQHF.

At least ten counts were recorded for this clone. The V gene is TRBV11-2, the J gene TRBJ1-1, with 7 nucleotides matching TRBD1. After removal of 2 bases from V and 10 bases from J, the junction contained 13 bases not matched to a gene. The CDR3 is made up of 15 amino acids. From germline, CDR1 is SGHAT and CDR2 FQNNGV. The CDR3, as DNA: TGTGCCAGCAGCTTAACGTCGGGACAGAGCCTGAGAGCTTTCTTT. Its protein is CASSLTSGQSLRAFF.

This clone appeared many times. The chain is built from TRBV25-1 and TRBJ1-4; 7 bases map to TRBD1. The CDR3 has 14 amino acids. V lost 5 bases, J lost 4 bases, and 4 bases stayed unmatched. CDR1 is MGHDK and CDR2 is SYGVNS in the germline V gene. The CDR3 sequence: CASSQTGNNEKLFF. In DNA, the CDR3 is TGTGCCAGCAGTCAGACAGGGAATAATGAAAAACTGTTTTTT.

The sample holds many counts of this clone. The chain links TRBV7-9 to TRBJ2-1; TRBD2 is a possible D gene (5 bases). V was trimmed by 0 bases and J by 1 base, leaving 10 bases between them. There are 16 residues in the CDR3. Looked up from germline, CDR1 is SEHNR and CDR2 is FQNEAQ (reference sequence). The CDR3 here is CASSLALSGSYNEQFF. In DNA form, the CDR3 reads TGTGCCAGCAGCTTAGCGCTAAGCGGTTCCTACAATGAGCAGTTCTTC.

In this sample, this clone turned up a few times. CDR3 protein: CASFPGTGPYGYTF. Here the CDR3 DNA reads TGTGCCAGCTTCCCCGGGACAGGGCCTTATGGCTACACCTTC. This chain uses TRBV18 with TRBJ1-2; TRBD1 matches at 9 bases. V dropped 7 bases and J dropped 5; count of bases not matched to a gene: 8. The CDR3 consists of 14 residues. In germline, CDR1 is KGHSH, CDR2 LQKENI.

This clone was detected ten times or more. The chain uses TRBV28 and TRBJ2-2; TRBD1 aligns across 7 bases. Germline V CDR1 and CDR2: MDHEN, SYDVKM. J lost 8 bases, V lost 4 bases, and 10 bases had no gene match. The CDR3 has 15 residues. The chain's CDR3 is CASSWVDRDSGELFF. In DNA form, the CDR3 reads TGTGCCAGCAGTTGGGTTGACAGGGATTCGGGGGAGCTGTTTTTT.

In this sample, this clone turned up many times. This CDR3 is CATIRTGAGNTIYF. The DNA of the CDR3 is TGTGCCACCATTAGGACAGGGGCTGGAAACACCATATATTTT. The J gene is TRBJ1-3, the V gene TRBV5-6; 9 bases are a match to TRBD1. The CDR3 has 14 amino acids. V gave up 9 bases and J gave up 2 bases; unmatched junction bases: 6. The V gene's germline CDR1 is SGHDT and CDR2 YYEEEE.

This clone was picked up many times. Other DNA sequences in this sample translate to the same CDR3. The gene calls are TRBV2 and TRBJ1-4; the D is unclear. CDR1 and CDR2 (germline): SNHLY, FYNNEI. The CDR3 length is 11 residues. The V end was cut by 2 bases, the J end by 8 bases, with 3 bases between. The CDR3 spells CASSEREKLFF. CDR3 DNA: TGTGCCAGCAGTGAACGGGAAAAACTGTTTTTT.

This clone was recorded at least ten times. V usage is TRBV28 and J usage is TRBJ1-2; 7 nucleotides align to TRBD1. The CDR3 has 14 amino acids. Germline CDR1 is MDHEN and CDR2 is SYDVKM. J was trimmed by 8 bases and V by 6 bases; bases with no gene match: 12. The CDR3 DNA sequence: TGTGCCAGCAGCCCCGACAGGGTCGAAGACGGCTACACCTTC. Its protein product is CASSPDRVEDGYTF.

This clone was recorded at least ten times. The chain links TRBV7-9 to TRBJ1-2; 8 bases fit TRBD1. The trim removed 1 base at V and 8 bases at J, leaving 9 bases unmatched. Germline-derived CDR1 and CDR2 are SEHNR and FQNEAQ (reference sequence). The CDR3 contains 15 residues. The CDR3 protein is CASSLGRDRPHGYTF. The CDR3 bases are TGTGCCAGCAGCTTAGGTAGGGACAGGCCTCACGGCTACACCTTC.

This clone came up a few times. V gene TRBV30 combines with J gene TRBJ2-1; 10 bases fit TRBD2. In germline, CDR1 is GTSNPN, CDR2 SVGIG (reference sequence). The CDR3 runs 15 residues. V lost 4 bases to trimming and J lost 7 bases; unmatched junction nucleotides: 10. The CDR3, as DNA: TGTGCCTGGACCGTAGGGACTAGCGCGACTAATGAGCAGTTCTTC. Translation: CAWTVGTSATNEQFF.

This chain uses TRBV2 with TRBJ1-2, with D possibly matching TRBD1 (6 bases). The germline V gene encodes CDR1 SNHLY and CDR2 FYNNEI. CDR3 length: 14 residues. V lost 6 bases to trimming and J lost 7 bases, with 18 bases between them. CDR3 region: CASRHGDTVSGYTF. CDR3 DNA sequence: TGTGCCAGCAGGCACGGGGACACCGTCTCTGGCTACACCTTC.

This clone has just a few counts. The rearrangement links TRBV9 to TRBJ1-1; D possibly corresponds to TRBD1 (6 bases). V lost 4 bases and J lost 2, with 18 bases in between. The CDR3 has 16 residues. From germline, CDR1 is SGDLS and CDR2 YYNGEE. CDR3: CASSPWQGLTNTEAFF. CDR3 coding DNA: TGTGCCAGCAGCCCCTGGCAGGGGTTGACAAACACTGAAGCTTTCTTT.

This clone was recorded many times. The CDR3 region is CASGRGVQETQYF. CDR3 DNA sequence: TGTGCCAGCGGGAGGGGAGTACAAGAGACCCAGTACTTC. The chain employs TRBV2 and TRBJ2-5, with 7 bases that match TRBD2. The CDR3 contains 13 residues. The V segment lost 8 bases and the J segment 2 bases; nucleotides outside the gene matches: 5. Germline CDR1 and CDR2: SNHLY and FYNNEI.

This clone has a count of ten or more. The chain links TRBV6-6 to TRBJ2-5, with 7 bases identical to TRBD1. The CDR3 runs to 15 residues. Per the germline V gene, CDR1 is MNHNY and CDR2 is SVGAGI (reference sequence). The V gene end was trimmed by 5 bases and the J gene end by 2 bases; junction bases not matched to a gene: 8. The CDR3: CASSLPPGGQETQYF. The CDR3 DNA follows: TGTGCCAGCAGTCTCCCCCCAGGGGGACAAGAGACCCAGTACTTC.

This clone was seen many times. The J gene is TRBJ1-4, the V gene TRBV5-1, with a weak D call TRBD1 (5 bases). Per germline, CDR1 SGHRS and CDR2 YFSETQ. V lost 2 bases, J lost 7 bases, and 12 bases lay in between. The CDR3 is 14 residues long. This chain's CDR3 is CASSFTGAGEKLFF. In DNA, the CDR3 is TGCGCCAGCAGCTTTACAGGAGCAGGTGAAAAACTGTTTTTT.

This clone was observed a few times. J is TRBJ2-5 and V is TRBV27, with a possible D match to TRBD1 (6 bases). The CDR3 loop spans 16 amino acids. The ends were cut back, 6 bases at V and 4 bases at J, with 21 bases in the middle. Germline V lookup: CDR1 MNHEY, CDR2 SMNVEV (reference sequence). The CDR3 reads CASSPWPSGESETQYF. In DNA, the CDR3 is TGTGCCAGCAGCCCCTGGCCCTCAGGGGAATCAGAGACCCAGTACTTC.

This clone was seen many times. The CDR3 coding sequence is TGTGCCAGCAGCGTAGGGGCTAGCGGGAGGGCCCCCTACAATGAGCAGTTCTTC. Its translation: CASSVGASGRAPYNEQFF. The genes are TRBV9 and TRBJ2-1; 12 bases line up with TRBD2. This CDR3 is built from 18 residues. V trimming: 0 bases; J trimming: 2 bases; junction bases outside the gene matches: 6. Germline V gives CDR1 SGDLS, CDR2 YYNGEE. Variable domain in full (rest from reference TRBV9 and TRBJ2-1): DSGVTQTPKHLITATGQRVTLRCSPRSGDLSVYWYQQSLDQGLQFLIQYYNGEERAKGNILERFSAQQFPDLHSELNLSSLELGDSALYFCASSVGASGRAPYNEQFFGPGTRLTVL.

Ten or more counts support this clone. The chain has TRBV2 and TRBJ2-3, with 13 bases aligning to TRBD2. The CDR3 contains 16 residues. CDR1 is SNHLY, CDR2 FYNNEI, per germline. V lost 4 bases, J lost 5 bases, and 6 bases stayed unmatched. This chain's CDR3 is CASSVKLAGGRDTQYF. DNA of the CDR3: TGTGCCAGCAGTGTTAAACTAGCGGGAGGGCGAGATACGCAGTATTTT.